This paragraph covers one T cell receptor (beta chain) sequence. The antigen is unknown. The entry originates in a study of cytomegalovirus exposure and HLA in healthy donors. Findings and caveats of the study: The investigators catalogued 150 or so TCR beta chains as cytomegalovirus-associated.

The method was immunoSEQ multiplex PCR; TCRdb's version includes in-frame clones alone and lacks a portion of them. The repertoire consists of 250,000 to 350,000 clones, with 88% occurring once and the leading ten covering around 0.88%. This CDR3 contains 15 residues. J gave up 4 bases and V 1 base, and 7 bases lay outside the gene matches. Germline lookup yields CDR1 SGHTA and CDR2 FQGNSA. The sequenced material came from PBMCs. The chain uses TRBV7-2 and TRBJ2-7, with TRBD2 matching 7 bases. The receptor's source is a man aged 25-45 years in good health and CMV-seronegative. CDR3 protein: CASSLDSGGVYEQYF. The CDR3 region has the DNA TGTGCCAGCAGCTTAGATTCGGGGGGAGTTTACGAGCAGTACTTC.